This T cell receptor beta chain was profiled in a study of shared clonotypes between healthy human individuals. Naive CD8 cells comprised CD45RO-negative, CCR7-positively selected cells, excluding terminally differentiated effector memory CD45RA+ cells. Donors comprised healthy HIV-negative adults lacking recent acute infections or vaccinations. Points on this clone: Its antigen is not identified.

Study-level points and caveats: Among non-shared clonotypes, generation probabilities were lower than among those shared by all four donors.

Libraries were prepared by immunoSEQ multiplex PCR; TCRdb keeps only in-frame clonotypes and omits some of them. Of some 800,000 clones in the sample, more than 85% were seen once. CDR3 length equals 17 residues. The V gene lost 5 bases and the J gene lost 3 bases, with 22 bases spanning the gap. The germline V gene has CDR1 MGHDK and CDR2 SYGVNS. Input material: naive CD8+ T cells sorted from blood. The chain uses TRBV25-1 and TRBJ1-1; TRBD1 is a possible D gene (5 bases). This receptor was obtained from a man aged 30-40 years in good health. The CDR3 sequence: CASSSSPQGLRDTEAFF. The CDR3 bases are TGTGCCAGCAGTTCTTCACCCCAGGGACTACGGGACACTGAAGCTTTCTTT.